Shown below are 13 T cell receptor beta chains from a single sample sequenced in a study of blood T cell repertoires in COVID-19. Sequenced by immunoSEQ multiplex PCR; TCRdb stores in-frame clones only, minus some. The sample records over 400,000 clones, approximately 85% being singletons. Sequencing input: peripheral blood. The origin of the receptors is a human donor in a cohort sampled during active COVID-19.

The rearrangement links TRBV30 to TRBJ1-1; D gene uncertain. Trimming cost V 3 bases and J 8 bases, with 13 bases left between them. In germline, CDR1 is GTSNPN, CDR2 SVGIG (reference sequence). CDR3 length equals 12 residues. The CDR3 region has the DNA TGTGCCTGGAGCCCACAAGCGTCGGAAGCTTTCTTT. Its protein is CAWSPQASEAFF.

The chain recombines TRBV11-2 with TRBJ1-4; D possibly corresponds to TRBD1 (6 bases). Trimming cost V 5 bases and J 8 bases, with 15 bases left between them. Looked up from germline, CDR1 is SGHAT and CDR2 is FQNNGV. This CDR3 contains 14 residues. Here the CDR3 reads CASSPDRYSEKLFF. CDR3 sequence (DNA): TGTGCCAGCAGCCCTGACAGGTATAGCGAAAAACTGTTTTTT.

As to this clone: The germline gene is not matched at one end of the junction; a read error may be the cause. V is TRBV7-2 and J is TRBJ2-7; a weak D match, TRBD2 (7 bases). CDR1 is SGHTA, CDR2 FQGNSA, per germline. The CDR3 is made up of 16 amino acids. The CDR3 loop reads CASSLAPSGEGYEQYF. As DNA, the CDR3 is TGTGCCAGCAGCCTAGCACCCTCAGGGGAGGGCTACGAGCAGTACTTC.

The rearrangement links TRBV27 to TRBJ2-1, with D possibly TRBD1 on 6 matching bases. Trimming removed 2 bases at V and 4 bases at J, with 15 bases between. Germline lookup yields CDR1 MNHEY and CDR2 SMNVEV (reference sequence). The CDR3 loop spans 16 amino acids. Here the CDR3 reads CASSLVAGEIYNEQFF. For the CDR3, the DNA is TGTGCCAGCAGTTTAGTAGCAGGGGAAATATACAATGAGCAGTTCTTC.

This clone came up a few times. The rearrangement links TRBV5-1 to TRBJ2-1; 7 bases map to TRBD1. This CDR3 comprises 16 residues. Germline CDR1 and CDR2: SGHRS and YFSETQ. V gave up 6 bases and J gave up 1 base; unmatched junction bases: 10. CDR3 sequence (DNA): TGCGCCAGCACCCCTAGGGCAGGGGGATCCTACAATGAGCAGTTCTTC. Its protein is CASTPRAGGSYNEQFF.

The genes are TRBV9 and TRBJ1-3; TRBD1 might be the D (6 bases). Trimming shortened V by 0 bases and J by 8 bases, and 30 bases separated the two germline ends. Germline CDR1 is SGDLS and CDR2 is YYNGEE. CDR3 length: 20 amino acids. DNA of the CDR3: TGTGCCAGCAGCGTAGCTGTTTGGGGACATCAGGCTTCTTCAGGACACACCATATATTTT. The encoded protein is CASSVAVWGHQASSGHTIYF.

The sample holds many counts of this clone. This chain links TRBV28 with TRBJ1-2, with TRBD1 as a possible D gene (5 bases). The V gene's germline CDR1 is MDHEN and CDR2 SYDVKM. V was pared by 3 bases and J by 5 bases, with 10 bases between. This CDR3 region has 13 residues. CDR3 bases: TGTGCCAGCAGTTTTATGAAGGGGTATGGCTACACCTTC. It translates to CASSFMKGYGYTF.

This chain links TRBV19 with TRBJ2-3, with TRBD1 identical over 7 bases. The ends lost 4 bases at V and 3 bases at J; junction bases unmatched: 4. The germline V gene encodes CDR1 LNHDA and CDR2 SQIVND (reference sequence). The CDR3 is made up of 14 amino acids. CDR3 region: CASSRQGRTDTQYF. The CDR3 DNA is TGTGCCAGTAGTAGACAGGGCCGGACAGATACGCAGTATTTT.

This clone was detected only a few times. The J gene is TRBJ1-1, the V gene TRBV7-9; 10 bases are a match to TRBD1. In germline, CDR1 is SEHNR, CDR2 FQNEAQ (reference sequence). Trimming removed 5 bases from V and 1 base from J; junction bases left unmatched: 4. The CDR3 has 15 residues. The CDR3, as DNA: TGTGCCAGCAGCACACGGGACAGGGGGAACACTGAAGCTTTCTTT. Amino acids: CASSTRDRGNTEAFF.

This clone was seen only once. CDR3 protein: CASRPRDRFGYTF. The DNA of the CDR3 is TGTGCCAGCAGGCCCCGGGACAGGTTTGGCTACACCTTC. The chain carries TRBV12-3 or TRBV12-4 and TRBJ1-2; 8 nucleotides line up with TRBD1. The CDR3 has 13 amino acids. Germline trimming cut 6 bases from V and 7 bases from J; bases unmatched to any gene: 7.

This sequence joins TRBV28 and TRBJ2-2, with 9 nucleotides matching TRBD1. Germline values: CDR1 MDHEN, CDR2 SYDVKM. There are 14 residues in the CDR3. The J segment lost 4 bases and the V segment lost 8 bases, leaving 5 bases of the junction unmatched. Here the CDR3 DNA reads TGTGCCAGCGAGGGACAGGGACTCACCGGGGAGCTGTTTTTT. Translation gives CASEGQGLTGELFF.

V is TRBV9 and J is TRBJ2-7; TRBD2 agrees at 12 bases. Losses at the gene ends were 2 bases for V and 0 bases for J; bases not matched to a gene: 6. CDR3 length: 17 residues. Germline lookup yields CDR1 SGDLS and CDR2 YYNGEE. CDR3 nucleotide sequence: TGTGCCAGCAGCGTTGGACTAGCGGGACGGTCCTCCTACGAGCAGTACTTC. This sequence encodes CASSVGLAGRSSYEQYF.

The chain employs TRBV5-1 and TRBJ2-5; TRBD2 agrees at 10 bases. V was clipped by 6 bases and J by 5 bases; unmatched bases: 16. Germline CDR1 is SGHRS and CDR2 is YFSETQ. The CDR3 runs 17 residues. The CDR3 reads CASTSQREGMRRETQYF. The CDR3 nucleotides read TGCGCCAGCACCTCTCAGCGGGAGGGGATGAGAAGGGAGACCCAGTACTTC.